This TCR beta chain was sequenced during a study of tumor-infiltrating lymphocytes in primary liver carcinoma (dated by TCRdb to about 2017). Concerning the study at large: Between late 2015 and March 2016, about five patients in China with histopathologically diagnosed primary liver carcinoma had their tumors surgically resected. Hepatocellular carcinoma (four) or combined HCC and intrahepatic cholangiocarcinoma (one) was present in the five patients, who were three men and two women aged 30 to 69 years. The five patients had tumors staged T1-T3 N0M0, with maximum diameters ranging from roughly 4 to 10 cm. Roughly 3.65 to 7.5 million productive TCRbeta reads were obtained per sample, and no significant difference in read depth was found between tissue types. For each liver tumor, the study sampled five regions along with adjacent normal tissue and blood, and applied TCRbeta repertoire sequencing, expression microarrays and whole-exome sequencing. A total of some 35 specimens from 5 patients went through TCRbeta repertoire sequencing, namely 25 tumor regions, 5 adjacent noncancerous liver tissues and 5 peripheral blood samples. High reproducibility was observed for the technical replicate repertoires, with mean shared-clone rates around 0.9 and correlation coefficients above 0.95. What the authors observed across the whole study: With just five or six patients in the study, the authors point out that the findings should be validated in a larger study. The top 250 clones made up a significantly larger repertoire fraction in tumors than in blood (p = 0.039). Repertoire overlap was found to be higher between tumor regions (mean around 35%) than between tumor-adjacent (about 17%) or tumor-blood (around 15%) pairs, consistent with antigen-driven expansion. Because the samples were bulk and unsorted, CD4+ and CD8+ T cell repertoires could not be compared. Because only the TCR beta chain was sequenced and unpaired alpha chains were not captured, true repertoire diversity is likely underestimated.

TCRbeta-specific cDNA was reverse-transcribed from 500 ng total RNA using a constant-region primer and ProtoScript II reverse transcriptase. Three nested multiplex PCR rounds, following a slightly modified ARM-PCR procedure, were used to build the TCRbeta libraries. Each of the first two PCR rounds ran for approximately 10 cycles using multiplex TRBV1-TRBV30 forward primers together with a Cbeta reverse primer. A final 25-cycle PCR with Deep VentR polymerase added sample barcodes and Illumina adapters. Before sequencing, amplicons of 200-500 bp were gel-purified using a QIAquick gel extraction kit. TCRbeta amplicons were sequenced on an Illumina HiSeq 2500 with 250-bp paired-end reads. On the study's bioinformatics: To recover full CDR3 sequences, reads were quality-trimmed using Trimmomatic v0.33 and paired reads were then merged using FLASH v1.2.11. V, D and J germline segments were assigned to the rearranged TCRbeta sequences using MiGEC v1.2.1b. VDJtools v1.0.0 computed clonotype statistics and Shannon-Wiener diversity indices. To reduce sampling bias, subsequent analyses other than the diversity analysis used only the 250 most abundant clonotypes in each sample. TCRdb trimmed public reads at Q25 via fastp, called clones via MiXCR and kept in-frame beta chains. Each entry merges the rows of one CDR3 protein and shows their most common DNA and genes. In this record, the V and J calls reflect TCRdb's handling and not the investigators' own analysis. The sample yields approximately 330,000 distinct CDR3 sequences; less than 65% were counted once. Approximately 5.9% of the sample belongs to the ten largest clones.

Blood RNA was extracted from unsorted whole blood using TRIzol reagent, and germline DNA was obtained with the DNeasy Blood & Tissue kit. At the time of sampling, the patients were treatment-naive and had chronic HBV infection. Approximately 3.9 milliliters of peripheral blood were collected into K2EDTA tubes before surgery. V is clipped by 2 bases and J by 5 bases, and the sequence between their germline boundaries is 6 bases long. The germline V gene (reference sequence) yields DFQATT for CDR1 and SNEGSKA for CDR2. From the cysteine up to the phenylalanine, the CDR3 has a length of 11 residues. The entry retains the CDR3 DNA only, 33 bases that are in frame from base 1. With respect to this clonotype: It lacks a known antigen. No base qualities exist here, and no much larger clone lies one base off it.

Sequencing was performed on peripheral blood. This clonotype originated in a man between 40 and 49 years old with primary liver carcinoma and hepatitis B virus infection. The sequence is built from TRBV20-1 and TRBJ2-5, with the identity of the D gene unclear. Here is the DNA: TGCAGTGCTAGAAGCTGGGAGACCCAGTACTTC. Its translation reads: CSARSWETQYF.